The rows below give T cell receptor beta chains drawn from one sample of a study of technical replicates of blood from a handful of donors. Assay used: immunoSEQ multiplex PCR; TCRdb lists only in-frame clones, some missing. The table has around 100,000 clones, roughly 95% seen once. The sample taken for sequencing was T cells isolated from PBMCs. The receptors come from a human donor in good health. Both conserved end residues are part of each CDR3.

cdr3_aa	j_call	v_call
CASSLRGGVEAFF	TRBJ1-1	TRBV28
CASRGTASGNTIYF	TRBJ1-3	TRBV9
CASRWGEEGYTF	TRBJ1-2	TRBV25-1
CASSLALANNEQFF	TRBJ2-1	TRBV5-4
CASGLVRGTGAYNEQFF	TRBJ2-1	TRBV12-5
CASGFHPDTLF	TRBJ2-1	TRBV12-5
CASSPSGTGNTEAFF	TRBJ1-1	TRBV28
CASSFTNTGELFF	TRBJ2-2	TRBV18
CASSHGTGSGNEQFF	TRBJ2-1	TRBV6-4
CASSMGSGYNEQFF	TRBJ2-1	TRBV19
CASSWTGTGSEKLFF	TRBJ1-4	TRBV27